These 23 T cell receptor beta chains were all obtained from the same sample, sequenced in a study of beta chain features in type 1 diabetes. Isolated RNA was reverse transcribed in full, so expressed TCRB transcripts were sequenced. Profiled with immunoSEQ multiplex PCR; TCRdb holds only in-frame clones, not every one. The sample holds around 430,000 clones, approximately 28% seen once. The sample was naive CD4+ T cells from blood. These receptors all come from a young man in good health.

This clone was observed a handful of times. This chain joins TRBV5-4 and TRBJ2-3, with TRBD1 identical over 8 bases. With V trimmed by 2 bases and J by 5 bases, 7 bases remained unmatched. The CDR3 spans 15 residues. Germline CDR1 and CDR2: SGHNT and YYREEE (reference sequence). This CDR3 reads CASSFPTGAGDTQYF. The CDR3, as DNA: TGTGCCAGCAGCTTCCCGACAGGGGCGGGAGATACGCAGTATTTT.

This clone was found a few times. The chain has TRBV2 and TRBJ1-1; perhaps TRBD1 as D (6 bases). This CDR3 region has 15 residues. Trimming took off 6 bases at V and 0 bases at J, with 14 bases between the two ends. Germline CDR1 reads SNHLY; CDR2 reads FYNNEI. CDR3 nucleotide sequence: TGTGCCAGCAGGAGGGACAAGTACATGAACACTGAAGCTTTCTTT. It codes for CASRRDKYMNTEAFF.

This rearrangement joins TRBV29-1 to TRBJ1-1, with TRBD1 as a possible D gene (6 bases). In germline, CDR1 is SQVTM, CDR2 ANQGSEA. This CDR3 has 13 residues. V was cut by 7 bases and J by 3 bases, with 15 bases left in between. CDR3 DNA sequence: TGCAGCGCCAGGGGCAGGGGCGACACTGAAGCTTTCTTT. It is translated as CSARGRGDTEAFF.

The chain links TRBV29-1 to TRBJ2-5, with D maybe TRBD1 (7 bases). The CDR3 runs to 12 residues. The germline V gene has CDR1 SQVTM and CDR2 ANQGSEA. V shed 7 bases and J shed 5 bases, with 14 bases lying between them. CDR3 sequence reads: CSGIRGAETQYF. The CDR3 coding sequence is TGCAGCGGGATCAGGGGGGCGGAGACCCAGTACTTC.

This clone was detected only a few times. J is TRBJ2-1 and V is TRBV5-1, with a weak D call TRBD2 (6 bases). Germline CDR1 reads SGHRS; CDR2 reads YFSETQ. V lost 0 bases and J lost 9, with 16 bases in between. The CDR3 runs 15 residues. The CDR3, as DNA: TGCGCCAGCAGCTTGGGTCGGGAGATCTTCGGTGAGCAGTTCTTC. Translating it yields CASSLGREIFGEQFF.

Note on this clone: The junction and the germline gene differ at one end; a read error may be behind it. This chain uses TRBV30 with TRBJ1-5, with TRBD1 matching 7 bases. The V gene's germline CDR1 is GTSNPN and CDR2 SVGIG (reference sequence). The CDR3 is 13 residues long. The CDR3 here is CAWSQGGKQPQHF. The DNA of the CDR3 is TGTGCCTGGAGCCAGGGGGGCAAACAGCCCCAGCATTTT. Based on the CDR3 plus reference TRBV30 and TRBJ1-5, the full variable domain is SQTIHQWPATLVQPVGSPLSLECTVEGTSNPNLYWYRQAAGRGLQLLFYSVGIGQISSEVPQNLSASRPQDRQFILSSKKLLLSDSGFYLCAWSQGGKQPQHFGDGTRLSIL.

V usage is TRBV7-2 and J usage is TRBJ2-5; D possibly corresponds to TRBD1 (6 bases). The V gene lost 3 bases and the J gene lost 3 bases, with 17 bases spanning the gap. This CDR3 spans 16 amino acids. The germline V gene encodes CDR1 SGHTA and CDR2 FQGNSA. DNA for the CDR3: TGTGCCAGCAGCTTCTCAGGGGCACGAGGAGAAGAGACCCAGTACTTC. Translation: CASSFSGARGEETQYF.

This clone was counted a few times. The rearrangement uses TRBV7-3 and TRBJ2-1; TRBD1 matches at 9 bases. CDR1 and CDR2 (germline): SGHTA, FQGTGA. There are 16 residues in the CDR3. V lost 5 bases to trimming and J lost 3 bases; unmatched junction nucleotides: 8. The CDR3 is CASSPAGTGLYNEQFF. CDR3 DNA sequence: TGTGCCAGCAGCCCGGCCGGGACAGGGCTCTACAATGAGCAGTTCTTC.

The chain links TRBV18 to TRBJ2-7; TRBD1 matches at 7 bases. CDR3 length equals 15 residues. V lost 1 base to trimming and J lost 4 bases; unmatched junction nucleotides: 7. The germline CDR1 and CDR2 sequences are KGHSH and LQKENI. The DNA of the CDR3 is TGTGCCAGCTCACCACACCGGGACAGTATGTACGAGCAGTACTTC. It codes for CASSPHRDSMYEQYF.

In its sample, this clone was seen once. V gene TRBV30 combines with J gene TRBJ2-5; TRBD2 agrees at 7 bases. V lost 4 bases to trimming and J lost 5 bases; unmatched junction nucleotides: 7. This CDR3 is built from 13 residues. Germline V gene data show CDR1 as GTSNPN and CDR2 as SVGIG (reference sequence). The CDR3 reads CAWTDGEGETQYF. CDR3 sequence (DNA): TGTGCCTGGACGGACGGGGAGGGGGAGACCCAGTACTTC.

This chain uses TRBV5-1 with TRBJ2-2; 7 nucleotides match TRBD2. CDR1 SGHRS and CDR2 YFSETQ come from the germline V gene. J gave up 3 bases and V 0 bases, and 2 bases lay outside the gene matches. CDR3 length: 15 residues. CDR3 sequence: CASSLGGSHTGELFF. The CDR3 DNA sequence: TGCGCCAGCAGCTTGGGCGGGAGTCACACCGGGGAGCTGTTTTTT.

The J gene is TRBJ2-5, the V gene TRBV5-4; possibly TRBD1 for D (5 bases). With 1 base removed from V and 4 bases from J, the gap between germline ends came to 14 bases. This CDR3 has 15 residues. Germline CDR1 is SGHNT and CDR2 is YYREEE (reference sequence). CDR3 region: CASSLSAQQGETQYF. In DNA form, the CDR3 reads TGTGCCAGCAGCTTGTCAGCCCAGCAGGGAGAGACCCAGTACTTC.

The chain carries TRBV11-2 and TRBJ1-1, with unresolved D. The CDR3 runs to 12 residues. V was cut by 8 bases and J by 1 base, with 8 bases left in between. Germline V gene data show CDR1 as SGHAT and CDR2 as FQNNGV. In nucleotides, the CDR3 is TGTGCCAGCTCCCCATGGAACACTGAAGCTTTCTTT. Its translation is CASSPWNTEAFF.

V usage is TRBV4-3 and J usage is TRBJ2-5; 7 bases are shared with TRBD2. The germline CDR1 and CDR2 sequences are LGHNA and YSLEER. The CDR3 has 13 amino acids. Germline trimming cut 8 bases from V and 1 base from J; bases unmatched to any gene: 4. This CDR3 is CASRASGQETQYF. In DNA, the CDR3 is TGCGCCAGCCGGGCTAGCGGCCAAGAGACCCAGTACTTC.

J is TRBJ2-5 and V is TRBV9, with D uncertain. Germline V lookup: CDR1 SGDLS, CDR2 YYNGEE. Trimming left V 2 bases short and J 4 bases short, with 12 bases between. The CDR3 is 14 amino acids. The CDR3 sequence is CASSVGLTGETQYF. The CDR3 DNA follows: TGTGCCAGCAGCGTGGGCCTCACGGGAGAGACCCAGTACTTC.

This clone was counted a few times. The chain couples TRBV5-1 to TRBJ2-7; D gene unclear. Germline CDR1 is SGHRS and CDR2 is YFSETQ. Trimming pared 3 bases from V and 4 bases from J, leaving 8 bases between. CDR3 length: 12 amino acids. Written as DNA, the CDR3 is TGCGCCAGCAGCTCGGATAGATACGAGCAGTACTTC. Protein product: CASSSDRYEQYF.

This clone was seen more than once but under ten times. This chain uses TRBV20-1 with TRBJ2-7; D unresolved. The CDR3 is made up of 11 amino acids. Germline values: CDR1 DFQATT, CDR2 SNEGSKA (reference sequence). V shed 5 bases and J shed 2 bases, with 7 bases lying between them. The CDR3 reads CSALRAYEQYF. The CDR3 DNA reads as TGCAGTGCTCTGCGAGCCTACGAGCAGTACTTC.

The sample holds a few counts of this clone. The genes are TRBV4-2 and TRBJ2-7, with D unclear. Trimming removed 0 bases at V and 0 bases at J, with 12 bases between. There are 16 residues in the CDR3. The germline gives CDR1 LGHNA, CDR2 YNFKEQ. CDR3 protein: CASSQDGRSFSYEQYF. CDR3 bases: TGTGCCAGCAGCCAAGATGGCAGGAGTTTCTCCTACGAGCAGTACTTC.

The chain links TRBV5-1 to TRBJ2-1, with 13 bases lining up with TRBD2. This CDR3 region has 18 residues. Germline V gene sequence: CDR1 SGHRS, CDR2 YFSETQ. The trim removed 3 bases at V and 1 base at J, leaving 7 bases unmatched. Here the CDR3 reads CASSSGLAGKPSYNEQFF. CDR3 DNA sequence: TGCGCCAGCAGCTCGGGACTAGCGGGAAAGCCGTCCTACAATGAGCAGTTCTTC.

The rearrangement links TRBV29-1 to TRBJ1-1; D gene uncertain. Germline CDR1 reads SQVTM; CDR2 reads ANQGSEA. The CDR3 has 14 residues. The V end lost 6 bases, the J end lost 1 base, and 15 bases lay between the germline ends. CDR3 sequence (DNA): TGCAGCGTCAACCTGGGAGTTCGGAACACTGAAGCTTTCTTT. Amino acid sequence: CSVNLGVRNTEAFF.

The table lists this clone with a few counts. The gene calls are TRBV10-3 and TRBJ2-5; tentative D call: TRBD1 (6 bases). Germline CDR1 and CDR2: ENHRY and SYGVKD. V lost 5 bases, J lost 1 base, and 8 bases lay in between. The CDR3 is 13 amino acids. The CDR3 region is CAISTGLQETQYF. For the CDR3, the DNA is TGTGCCATCAGTACAGGGCTCCAAGAGACCCAGTACTTC.

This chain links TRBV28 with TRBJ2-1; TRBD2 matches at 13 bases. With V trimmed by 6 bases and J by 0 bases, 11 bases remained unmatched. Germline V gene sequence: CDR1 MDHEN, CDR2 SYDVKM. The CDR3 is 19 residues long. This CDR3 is CASSPQTSGRFSSYNEQFF. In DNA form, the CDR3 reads TGTGCCAGCAGCCCACAGACTAGCGGGAGGTTTAGCTCCTACAATGAGCAGTTCTTC.

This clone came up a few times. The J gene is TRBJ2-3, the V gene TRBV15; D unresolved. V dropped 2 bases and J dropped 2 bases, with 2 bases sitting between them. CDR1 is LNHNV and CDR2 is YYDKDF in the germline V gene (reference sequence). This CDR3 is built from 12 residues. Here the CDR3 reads CATSRHTDTQYF. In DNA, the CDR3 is TGTGCCACCAGCAGACACACAGATACGCAGTATTTT.